A single TCR beta chain is shown here with its context. The target antigen is unknown. The sample comes from a study of T-cell memory formation after mild COVID-19. Overall study findings and caveats: Among clones peaking at day 37 in the second wave, SARS-CoV-2 specificity remained unconfirmed. The appearance of some responding clones in pre-infection memory suggested that cross-reactive memory joined. Among contracting clones, CD4+ were mainly CM/EM and CD8+ enriched in EMRA.

TCRdb recomputed calls from the 5' RACE reads with MiXCR, one row per CDR3 protein. The top ten clones hold 20% to 25% of a sample with almost 350,000 distinct CDR3 sequences, 20% to 25% of them seen once. Germline lookup yields CDR1 KGHSH and CDR2 LQKENI. V lost 4 bases, J lost 3 bases, and 7 bases stayed unmatched. The CDR3 length is 15 residues. The rearrangement links TRBV18 to TRBJ2-3; 7 nucleotides agree with TRBD1. The sequenced sample consisted of PBMCs or a T cell subset sorted from them (not recorded which). This receptor was taken from a man aged 18 to 30 who had mild COVID-19 (a few samples of this study predate the infection). Cell type and time point are not known. The CDR3 nucleotides are TGTGCCAGCTCACTCCGGGACAGAGAGACAGATACGCAGTATTTT. This encodes CASSLRDRETDTQYF.